The rows below give T cell receptor beta chains drawn from one sample of a study of blood T cell repertoires in COVID-19. TCRdb keeps only in-frame clones here, not all; method: immunoSEQ multiplex PCR. This repertoire shows 250,000 or so clones, under 90% found once; its top ten account for less than 1%. The specimen was peripheral blood. The receptors derive from a woman in her forties who had recovered from COVID-19. CDR3s include the opening cysteine and the closing phenylalanine or tryptophan. A D gene is named only where the DNA matches it firmly. Only part of the rows carry a size: once, few, many, or a class if the clone is expanded.

size	D	V	J	CDR3	DNA
.	TRBD2	TRBV24-1	TRBJ2-3	CATSDPLRGSTDTQYF	TGTGCCACCAGTGATCCGTTGCGGGGGAGCACAGATACGCAGTATTTT
.	TRBD2	TRBV29-1	TRBJ2-1	CSANRLAGPNEQFF	TGCAGCGCAAACAGACTAGCGGGTCCGAATGAGCAGTTCTTC
.	TRBD2	TRBV24-1	TRBJ2-7	CATSDRSSGSYEQYF	TGTGCCACCAGTGACCGCTCTAGCGGGAGTTACGAGCAGTACTTC
.	.	TRBV7-2	TRBJ2-1	CASSSDFGAFF	TGTGCCAGCAGCTCGGACTTTGGCGCGTTCTTC
.	TRBD1	TRBV4-1	TRBJ2-7	CASSDRDRGYEQYF	TGCGCCAGCAGCGACCGGGACAGGGGCTACGAGCAGTACTTC
once	.	TRBV7-3	TRBJ2-3	CASSQSGSRTDTQYF	TGTGCCAGCAGTCAATCCGGGTCGCGGACAGATACGCAGTATTTT
.	.	TRBV5-1	TRBJ2-5	CASSLGGLPQETQYF	TGCGCCAGCAGCTTGGGTGGACTCCCCCAAGAGACCCAGTACTTC
.	.	TRBV7-2	TRBJ2-1	CASSPYGALDSFNEQFF	TGTGCCAGCAGCCCATATGGCGCGCTAGATTCCTTCAATGAGCAGTTCTTC
once	.	TRBV10-1	TRBJ2-1	CASSESGSLGNEQFF	TGCGCCAGCAGTGAATCAGGGTCTTTGGGGAATGAGCAGTTCTTC
.	.	TRBV10-3	TRBJ2-7	CAISDGGYEQYF	TGTGCCATCAGTGACGGGGGTTACGAGCAGTACTTC
.	TRBD2	TRBV7-2	TRBJ2-7	CASSEGLAETYEQYF	TGTGCCAGCAGCGAGGGACTAGCGGAGACCTACGAGCAGTACTTC
.	TRBD1	TRBV6-1	TRBJ1-5	CASSWGQGVGQPQHF	TGTGCCAGCAGTTGGGGACAGGGAGTGGGTCAGCCCCAGCATTTT
.	TRBD2	TRBV5-1	TRBJ2-1	CASSPPSLAGDNEQFF	TGCGCCAGCAGCCCCCCGTCACTAGCGGGAGACAATGAGCAGTTCTTC
.	TRBD2	TRBV2	TRBJ2-7	CASTGGSYEQYF	TGTGCCAGCACGGGAGGCTCCTACGAGCAGTACTTC
.	.	TRBV5-1	TRBJ2-3	CASSFFSVFGTDTQYF	TGCGCCAGCAGCTTTTTTTCGGTTTTCGGCACAGATACGCAGTATTTT
.	TRBD2	TRBV9	TRBJ2-1	CASSLIAGGAGEQFF	TGTGCCAGCAGCCTAATAGCGGGAGGGGCCGGTGAGCAGTTCTTC
.	TRBD1	TRBV27	TRBJ2-6	CASSSTTGGYAGANVLTF	TGTGCCAGCAGTTCCACGACAGGGGGTTATGCTGGGGCCAACGTCCTGACTTTC
.	TRBD2	TRBV9	TRBJ2-3	CASSVTSGNTDTQYF	TGTGCCAGCAGCGTAACTAGCGGGAACACAGATACGCAGTATTTT
.	TRBD1	TRBV7-2	TRBJ2-2	CASSTGQSTGELFF	TGTGCCAGCAGCACGGGACAGAGCACCGGGGAGCTGTTTTTT
few	TRBD1	TRBV19	TRBJ1-1	CASSDRVGTEAFF	TGTGCCAGTAGCGACAGGGTCGGTACTGAAGCTTTCTTT
.	.	TRBV23-1	TRBJ1-2	CASSQKRDGYTF	TGCGCCAGCAGTCAAAAACGGGATGGCTACACCTTC
.	.	TRBV7-8	TRBJ2-1	CASSLTENYNEQFF	TGTGCCAGCAGTCTCACAGAAAATTACAATGAGCAGTTCTTC
once	TRBD2	TRBV6-5	TRBJ2-3	CASSFQRGGTDTQYF	TGTGCCAGCAGTTTCCAGCGGGGTGGCACAGATACGCAGTATTTT
few	.	TRBV4-1	TRBJ2-6	CASSQEGQANSGANVLTF	TGCGCCAGCAGCCAAGAAGGTCAGGCGAATTCTGGGGCCAACGTCCTGACTTTC
.	TRBD1	TRBV10-3	TRBJ1-1	CAIARDRQNTEAFF	TGTGCCATTGCCCGGGACAGACAGAACACTGAAGCTTTCTTT
.	TRBD2	TRBV5-1	TRBJ2-7	CASSLEVAGLGKGEQYF	TGCGCCAGCAGCTTGGAGGTAGCGGGACTCGGTAAGGGCGAGCAGTACTTC
.	.	TRBV7-9	TRBJ2-1	CASSLGHGREQFF	TGTGCCAGCAGCTTAGGCCACGGTAGAGAGCAGTTCTTC
.	TRBD2	TRBV7-8	TRBJ2-1	CASSLVGQPGREQFF	TGTGCCAGCAGCTTAGTCGGCCAGCCCGGGAGGGAGCAGTTCTTC
.	TRBD2	TRBV11-2	TRBJ2-7	CASSLVGSTGGRSYEQYF	TGTGCCAGCAGCTTAGTTGGCAGCACCGGCGGGAGGTCCTACGAGCAGTACTTC
.	.	TRBV19	TRBJ2-6	CASSLPRSGANVLTF	TGTGCCAGTAGTCTGCCTAGGTCTGGGGCCAACGTCCTGACTTTC
.	TRBD1	TRBV28	TRBJ1-5	CASIWGQGNQPQHF	TGTGCCAGCATTTGGGGACAGGGCAATCAGCCCCAGCATTTT
.	.	TRBV2	TRBJ2-7	CASSHGVGTRSSYEQYF	TGTGCCAGCAGTCACGGAGTTGGGACAAGAAGCTCCTACGAGCAGTACTTC
.	TRBD1	TRBV4-1	TRBJ1-2	CASSQRGQGGYGYTF	TGCGCCAGCAGCCAGAGGGGACAGGGGGGCTATGGCTACACCTTC
.	TRBD2	TRBV7-9	TRBJ2-1	CASSNSPLAGGAYNEQFF	TGTGCCAGCAGCAACTCTCCGCTAGCGGGAGGGGCCTACAATGAGCAGTTCTTC
.	.	TRBV7-6	TRBJ2-1	CASSLANEQFF	TGTGCCAGCAGCTTGGCCAATGAGCAGTTCTTC
.	TRBD2	TRBV24-1	TRBJ2-2	CATSDPVSGRAVGELFF	TGTGCCACCAGTGATCCCGTTAGCGGGAGGGCCGTTGGGGAGCTGTTTTTT
.	.	TRBV7-2	TRBJ2-2	CASSLVGTNTGELFF	TGTGCCAGCAGCTTGGTAGGGACTAACACCGGGGAGCTGTTTTTT
.	.	TRBV3-1/TRBV3-2	TRBJ2-7	CASSQRDIAYEQYF	TGTGCCAGCAGCCAACGGGACATTGCCTACGAGCAGTACTTC
once	.	TRBV19	TRBJ2-4	CASSPINGGALNIQYF	TGTGCCAGTAGCCCGATAAATGGGGGCGCATTAAACATTCAGTACTTC
.	.	TRBV19	TRBJ2-3	CASRGLAQDTQYF	TGTGCCAGTAGGGGCTTGGCTCAGGATACGCAGTATTTT
.	TRBD1	TRBV25-1	TRBJ2-1	CASSGPTGGDDNEQFF	TGTGCCAGCAGTGGCCCGACAGGGGGCGACGACAATGAGCAGTTCTTC
.	TRBD1	TRBV3-1/TRBV3-2	TRBJ2-5	CASSRRDRGGETQYF	TGTGCCAGCAGCCGCCGGGACAGGGGAGGGGAGACCCAGTACTTC
.	TRBD2	TRBV11-2	TRBJ2-1	CASSLYLAGAPPHEQFF	TGTGCCAGCAGCTTGTACCTAGCGGGAGCCCCCCCCCATGAGCAGTTCTTC
.	TRBD2	TRBV28	TRBJ2-7	CASSWGGREEQYF	TGTGCCAGCAGTTGGGGCGGGAGGGAAGAGCAGTACTTC
.	.	TRBV6-5	TRBJ2-3	CATMTEQGTTDTQYF	TGTGCCACCATGACGGAACAGGGAACTACAGATACGCAGTATTTT
.	TRBD1	TRBV5-1	TRBJ2-7	CASSLGDRGGEQYF	TGCGCCAGCAGCTTGGGGGACAGGGGAGGCGAGCAGTACTTC
.	TRBD2	TRBV10-2	TRBJ2-3	CASLGLAGVSPDTQYF	TGCGCCAGCCTCGGACTAGCGGGAGTATCACCAGATACGCAGTATTTT
.	.	TRBV7-8	TRBJ2-4	CASSFDGLAKNIQYF	TGTGCCAGCAGCTTCGACGGGTTGGCCAAAAACATTCAGTACTTC
.	TRBD1	TRBV7-8	TRBJ2-7	CASQRTGFDEQYF	TGTGCCAGCCAGAGGACAGGGTTCGACGAGCAGTACTTC
.	.	TRBV5-6	TRBJ2-7	CASSLGVQYEQYF	TGTGCCAGCAGCTTGGGGGTACAGTACGAGCAGTACTTC